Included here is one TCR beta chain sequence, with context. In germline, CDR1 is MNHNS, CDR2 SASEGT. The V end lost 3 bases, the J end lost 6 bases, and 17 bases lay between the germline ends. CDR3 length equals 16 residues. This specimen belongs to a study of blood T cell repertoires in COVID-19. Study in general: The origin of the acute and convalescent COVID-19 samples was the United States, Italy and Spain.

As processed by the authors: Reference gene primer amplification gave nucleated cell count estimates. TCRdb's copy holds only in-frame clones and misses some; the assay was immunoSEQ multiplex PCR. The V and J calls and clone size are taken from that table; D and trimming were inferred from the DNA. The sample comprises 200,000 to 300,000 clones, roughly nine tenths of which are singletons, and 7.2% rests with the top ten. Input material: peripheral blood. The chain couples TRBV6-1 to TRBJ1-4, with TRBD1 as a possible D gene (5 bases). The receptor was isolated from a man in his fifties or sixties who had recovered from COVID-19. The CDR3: CASSDPIGGWYEKLFF. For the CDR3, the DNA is TGTGCCAGCAGTGATCCCATCGGGGGGTGGTATGAAAAACTGTTTTTT.